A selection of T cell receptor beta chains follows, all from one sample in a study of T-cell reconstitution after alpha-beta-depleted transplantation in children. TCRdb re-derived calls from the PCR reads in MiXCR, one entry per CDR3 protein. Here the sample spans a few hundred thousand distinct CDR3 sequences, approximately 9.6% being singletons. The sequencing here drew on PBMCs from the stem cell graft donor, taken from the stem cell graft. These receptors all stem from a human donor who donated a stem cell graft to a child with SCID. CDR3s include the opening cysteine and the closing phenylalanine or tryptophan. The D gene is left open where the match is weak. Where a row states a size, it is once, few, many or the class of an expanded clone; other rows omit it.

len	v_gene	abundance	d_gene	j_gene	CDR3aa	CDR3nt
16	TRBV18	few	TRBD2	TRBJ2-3	CASSPQPSGGTDTQYF	TGTGCCAGCTCACCACAGCCTAGCGGGGGGACAGATACGCAGTATTTT
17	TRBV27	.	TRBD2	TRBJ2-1	CASSLASGGNSYNEQFF	TGTGCCAGCAGTTTGGCTAGCGGGGGCAACTCCTACAATGAGCAGTTCTTC
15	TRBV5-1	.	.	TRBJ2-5	CASSLSGGSLETQYF	TGCGCCAGCAGCTTAAGTGGGGGGTCCCTAGAGACCCAGTACTTC
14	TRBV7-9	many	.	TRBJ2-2	CASSFLRNTGELFF	TGTGCCAGCAGCTTTCTCAGGAACACCGGGGAGCTGTTTTTT
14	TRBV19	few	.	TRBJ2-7	CASSIAGTSYEQYF	TGTGCCAGTAGTATTGCAGGAACTTCCTACGAGCAGTACTTC
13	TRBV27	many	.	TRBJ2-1	CASSFQWGSEQFF	TGTGCCAGCAGTTTCCAATGGGGTTCGGAGCAGTTCTTC
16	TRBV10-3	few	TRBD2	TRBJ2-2	CASSPGLAGGPGELFF	TGTGCCTCCTCCCCGGGACTAGCGGGGGGCCCCGGGGAGCTGTTTTTT
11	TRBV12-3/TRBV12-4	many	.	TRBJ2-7	CASSHHYEQYF	TGTGCCAGCAGTCATCACTACGAGCAGTACTTC
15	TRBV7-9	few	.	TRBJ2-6	CASSLVSPGANVLTF	TGTGCCAGCAGCTTAGTATCTCCTGGGGCCAACGTCCTGACTTTC
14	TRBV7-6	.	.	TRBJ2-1	CASSPRDNDNEQFF	TGTGCCAGCAGCCCCCGGGACAATGACAATGAGCAGTTCTTC
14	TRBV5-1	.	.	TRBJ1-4	CASSLGPTNEKLFF	TGCGCCAGCAGCTTGGGACCAACTAATGAAAAACTGTTTTTT
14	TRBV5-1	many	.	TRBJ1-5	CASSLDGVSQPQHF	TGCGCCAGCAGCTTGGATGGGGTAAGTCAGCCCCAGCATTTT
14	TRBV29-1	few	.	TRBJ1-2	CSVARGGTNYGYTF	TGCAGCGTTGCAAGGGGGGGGACTAACTATGGCTACACCTTC
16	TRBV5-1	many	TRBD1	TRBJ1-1	CASSLGGTGVNTEAFF	TGCGCCAGCAGCTTGGGAGGGACAGGGGTGAACACTGAAGCTTTCTTT
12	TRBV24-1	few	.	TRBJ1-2	CATSDGNYGYTF	TGTGCCACCAGTGACGGGAACTATGGCTACACCTTC
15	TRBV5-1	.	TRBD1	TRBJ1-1	CASSMFTGANTEAFF	TGCGCCAGCAGCATGTTCACAGGGGCCAACACTGAAGCTTTCTTT
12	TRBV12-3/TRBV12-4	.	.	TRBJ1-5	CASSFTNQPQHF	TGTGCCAGCAGTTTCACCAATCAGCCCCAGCATTTT
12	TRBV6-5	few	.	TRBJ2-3	CASRHGDYTQYF	TGTGCCAGCAGACATGGGGATTATACGCAGTATTTT
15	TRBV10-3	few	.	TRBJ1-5	CAISESSNSNQPQHF	TGTGCCATCAGTGAGTCCAGTAATAGCAATCAGCCCCAGCATTTT
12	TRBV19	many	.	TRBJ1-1	CASRQGDTEAFF	TGTGCCAGTAGGCAGGGCGACACTGAAGCTTTCTTT
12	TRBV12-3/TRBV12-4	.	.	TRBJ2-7	CASSHKPYEQYF	TGTGCCAGCAGCCATAAACCCTACGAGCAGTACTTC
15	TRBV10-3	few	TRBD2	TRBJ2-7	CAISEGTSGFSEQYF	TGTGCCATCAGTGAGGGGACTAGCGGATTTAGTGAGCAGTACTTC
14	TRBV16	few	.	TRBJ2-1	CASSQSRGYNEQFF	TGTGCCAGCAGCCAATCAAGGGGGTACAATGAGCAGTTCTTC
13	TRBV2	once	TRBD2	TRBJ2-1	CASLETSGREQFF	TGTGCCAGCTTAGAGACTAGCGGGCGAGAGCAGTTCTTC
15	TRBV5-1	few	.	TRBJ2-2	CASSLDSSNTGELFF	TGCGCCAGCAGCTTGGACAGCTCGAACACCGGGGAGCTGTTTTTT
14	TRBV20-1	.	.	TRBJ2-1	CSAAGLQRYNEQFF	TGCAGTGCTGCTGGCCTCCAGAGATACAATGAGCAGTTCTTC
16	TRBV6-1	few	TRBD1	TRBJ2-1	CASSRRGGQGTDEQFF	TGTGCCAGCAGCAGACGGGGAGGACAGGGGACCGATGAGCAGTTCTTC
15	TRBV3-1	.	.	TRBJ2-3	CASTQLVTWTDTQYF	TGTGCCAGCACCCAGCTGGTCACGTGGACAGATACGCAGTATTTT
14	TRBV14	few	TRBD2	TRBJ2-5	CASSSTSGQETQYF	TGTGCCAGCAGCTCGACTAGCGGACAAGAGACCCAGTACTTC
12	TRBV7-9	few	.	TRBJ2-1	CASIPRGNEQFF	TGTGCCAGCATTCCCCGAGGGAATGAGCAGTTCTTC
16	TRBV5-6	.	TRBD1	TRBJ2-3	CASSFYDRGVTDTQYF	TGTGCCAGCAGCTTCTACGACAGGGGGGTCACAGATACGCAGTATTTT
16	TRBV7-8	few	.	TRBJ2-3	CASSSVLERSADTQYF	TGTGCCAGCAGCTCTGTTCTGGAGAGGAGCGCAGATACGCAGTATTTT
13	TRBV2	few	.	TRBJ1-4	CASNGGPNEKLFF	TGTGCCAGCAACGGGGGCCCCAATGAAAAACTGTTTTTT
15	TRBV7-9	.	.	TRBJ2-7	CASGTFGSGSYEQYF	TGTGCCAGCGGCACTTTCGGGTCGGGATCCTACGAGCAGTACTTC
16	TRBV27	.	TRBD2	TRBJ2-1	CASSLSLAGGRDEQFF	TGTGCCAGCAGTTTATCACTAGCGGGGGGCCGAGATGAGCAGTTCTTC
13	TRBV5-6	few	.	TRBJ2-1	CASSYGSIPEQFF	TGTGCCAGCAGTTACGGCAGCATACCGGAGCAGTTCTTC
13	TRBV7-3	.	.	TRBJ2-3	CASSVGAADTQYF	TGTGCCAGCAGCGTGGGGGCTGCCGATACGCAGTATTTT
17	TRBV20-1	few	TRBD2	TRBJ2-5	CSARRLAGGLYQETQYF	TGCAGTGCTAGAAGACTAGCGGGGGGACTCTACCAAGAGACCCAGTACTTC
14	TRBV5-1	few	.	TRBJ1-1	CASSSMQMNTEAFF	TGCGCCAGCAGCTCCATGCAGATGAACACTGAAGCTTTCTTT
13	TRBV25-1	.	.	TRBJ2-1	CASTHPSINEQFF	TGTGCCAGCACCCATCCCAGTATAAATGAGCAGTTCTTC
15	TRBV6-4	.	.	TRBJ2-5	CASSDLPQFQETQYF	TGTGCCAGCAGTGACCTTCCGCAGTTCCAAGAGACCCAGTACTTC
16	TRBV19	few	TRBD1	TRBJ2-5	CASSPGKGAPQETQYF	TGTGCCAGTAGTCCGGGGAAGGGGGCGCCCCAGGAGACCCAGTACTTC
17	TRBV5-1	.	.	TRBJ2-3	CASSLVWPKGVTDTQYF	TGCGCCAGCAGCTTGGTGTGGCCTAAGGGGGTCACAGATACGCAGTATTTT
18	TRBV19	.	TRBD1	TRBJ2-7	CASSMQRLTGTGRYEQYF	TGTGCCAGTAGTATGCAGAGACTAACCGGGACAGGGAGGTACGAGCAGTACTTC
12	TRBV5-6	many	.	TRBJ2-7	CASSAGTYEQYF	TGTGCCAGCAGCGCGGGAACCTACGAGCAGTACTTC
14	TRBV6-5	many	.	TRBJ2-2	CASSLTGSTGELFF	TGTGCCAGCAGTTTAACAGGGTCGACCGGGGAGCTGTTTTTT